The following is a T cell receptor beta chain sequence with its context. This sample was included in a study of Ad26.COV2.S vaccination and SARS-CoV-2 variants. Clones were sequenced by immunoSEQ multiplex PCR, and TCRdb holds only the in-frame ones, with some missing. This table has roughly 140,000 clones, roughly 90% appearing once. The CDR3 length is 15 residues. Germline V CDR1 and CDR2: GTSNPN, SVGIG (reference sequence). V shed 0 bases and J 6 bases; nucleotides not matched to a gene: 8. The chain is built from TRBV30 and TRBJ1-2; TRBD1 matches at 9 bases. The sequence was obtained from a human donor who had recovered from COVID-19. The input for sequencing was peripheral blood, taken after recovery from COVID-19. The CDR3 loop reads CAWSVLGQGGHGYTF. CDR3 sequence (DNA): TGTGCCTGGAGTGTACTGGGACAGGGCGGTCATGGCTACACCTTC. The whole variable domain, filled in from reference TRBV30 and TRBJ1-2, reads SQTIHQWPATLVQPVGSPLSLECTVEGTSNPNLYWYRQAAGRGLQLLFYSVGIGQISSEVPQNLSASRPQDRQFILSSKKLLLSDSGFYLCAWSVLGQGGHGYTFGSGTRLTVV.